Listed below are T cell receptor beta chains from one sample, sequenced in a study of blood T cell repertoires in COVID-19. Repertoires were generated with immunoSEQ multiplex PCR, while TCRdb's copy carries only in-frame clones and drops some. The table has 110,000 to 150,000 clones, around 89% seen once; the top ten hold 2.5% to 3%. Sequencing input: peripheral blood. The origin of the receptors is a man between 60 and 70 years old with active or convalescent COVID-19. Both conserved end residues are part of each CDR3. D genes are given only for firm matches. Where a row states a size, it is once, few, many or the class of an expanded clone; other rows omit it.

TRBJ1-2 | TRBV2 | NA | TRBD1 | CASKSDRGTYYGYTF | TGTGCCAGCAAATCGGACAGGGGGACCTACTATGGCTACACCTTC
TRBJ2-7 | TRBV6-5 | NA | NA | CASGQGGYEQYF | TGTGCCAGCGGCCAGGGGGGCTACGAGCAGTACTTC
TRBJ1-5 | TRBV6-5 | NA | NA | CASLRDNYQPQHF | TGTGCCAGCCTACGGGACAACTATCAGCCCCAGCATTTT
TRBJ2-4 | TRBV6-2/TRBV6-3 | NA | TRBD1 | CASSYGGTGANIQYF | TGTGCCAGCAGTTACGGTGGGACAGGGGCAAACATTCAGTACTTC
TRBJ1-1 | TRBV6-8 | NA | TRBD1 | CASSYSRDRGVNTEAFF | TGTGCCAGCAGTTACTCGAGGGACAGGGGGGTGAACACTGAAGCTTTCTTT
TRBJ1-3 | TRBV5-6 | NA | NA | CASSLARRKNTIYF | TGTGCCAGCAGCTTGGCAAGGAGGAAAAACACCATATATTTT
TRBJ2-5 | TRBV6-2/TRBV6-3 | NA | NA | CASSSGGRAAQETQYF | TGTGCCAGCAGTTCCGGTGGGCGGGCCGCTCAAGAGACCCAGTACTTC
TRBJ1-1 | TRBV27 | NA | NA | CASSLSRPGKEGTEAFF | TGTGCCAGCAGTTTATCGCGGCCAGGGAAGGAAGGGACTGAAGCTTTCTTT
TRBJ1-3 | TRBV11-2 | NA | NA | CASSPQGVAGNTIYF | TGTGCCAGCAGCCCACAAGGGGTTGCTGGAAACACCATATATTTT
TRBJ1-5 | TRBV2 | NA | NA | CASSLVRFGPQHF | TGTGCCAGCAGCCTGGTCAGGTTCGGGCCCCAGCATTTT
TRBJ1-2 | TRBV4-2 | NA | NA | CASSQDVSGYTF | TGTGCCAGCAGCCAAGATGTGAGTGGCTACACCTTC
TRBJ2-7 | TRBV5-1 | NA | TRBD1 | CASSLSTGGYEQYF | TGCGCCAGCAGCTTATCGACAGGGGGCTACGAGCAGTACTTC
TRBJ1-5 | TRBV27 | NA | NA | CASSFQGQPYQPQHF | TGTGCCAGCAGTTTTCAGGGACAACCTTATCAGCCCCAGCATTTT
TRBJ1-2 | TRBV7-2 | NA | NA | CASSLEWGANYGYTF | TGTGCCAGCAGCTTAGAATGGGGGGCTAACTATGGCTACACCTTC
TRBJ1-2 | TRBV10-3 | few | TRBD1 | CAHRGEDYGYTF | TGTGCCCACAGGGGGGAGGACTATGGCTACACCTTC
TRBJ2-2 | TRBV6-5 | NA | NA | CASSSTTGELFF | TGTGCCAGCAGCTCGACTACCGGGGAGCTGTTTTTT
TRBJ1-1 | TRBV5-6 | NA | NA | CASSGEQGNTEAFF | TGTGCCAGCAGCGGCGAACAGGGGAACACTGAAGCTTTCTTT
TRBJ2-7 | TRBV6-1 | once | NA | CASSDSGGWRPYEQYF | TGTGCCAGCAGTGATAGTGGAGGGTGGAGGCCCTACGAGCAGTACTTC
TRBJ2-2 | TRBV30 | NA | TRBD2 | CAWERGGLSIGELFF | TGTGCCTGGGAAAGGGGAGGGCTATCCATCGGGGAGCTGTTTTTT
TRBJ1-6 | TRBV2 | NA | TRBD1 | CASSPGQGNSPLHF | TGTGCCAGCAGCCCGGGACAGGGGAATTCACCCCTCCACTTT
TRBJ1-2 | TRBV3-1/TRBV3-2 | NA | NA | CASSQISTGNYGYTF | TGTGCCAGCAGCCAAATAAGCACAGGCAACTATGGCTACACCTTC
TRBJ1-2 | TRBV7-2 | NA | TRBD1 | CASSIGTGRYGYTF | TGTGCCAGCAGCATCGGGACAGGGAGGTATGGCTACACCTTC
TRBJ2-7 | TRBV28 | NA | TRBD1 | CASSPTDRAGEQYF | TGTGCCAGCAGCCCAACGGACAGGGCCGGCGAGCAGTACTTC
TRBJ2-2 | TRBV7-2 | NA | TRBD2 | CASIVAGVTGELFF | TGTGCCAGCATCGTAGCGGGAGTCACCGGGGAGCTGTTTTTT
TRBJ2-1 | TRBV24-1 | once | TRBD2 | CATSDPSRGRAGNEQFF | TGTGCCACCAGTGATCCATCTCGCGGGAGGGCCGGCAATGAGCAGTTCTTC
TRBJ1-1 | TRBV5-1 | NA | NA | CASRMGATEAFF | TGCGCCAGCAGAATGGGGGCCACTGAAGCTTTCTTT
TRBJ2-2 | TRBV7-2 | NA | NA | CASSSRQNTGELFF | TGTGCCAGCAGCTCGAGACAGAACACCGGGGAGCTGTTTTTT
TRBJ2-1 | TRBV6-1 | NA | TRBD2 | CASSGRLAGGYNEQFF | TGTGCCAGCAGTGGCAGACTAGCGGGAGGATACAATGAGCAGTTCTTC
TRBJ2-3 | TRBV19 | NA | TRBD2 | CASSPRDLGIAGGPTDTQYF | TGTGCCAGTAGTCCACGGGACCTCGGGATAGCGGGCGGACCTACAGATACGCAGTATTTT
TRBJ2-1 | TRBV18 | NA | TRBD2 | CASSPVAGGLTPYNEQFF | TGTGCCAGCTCACCGGTAGCGGGAGGCCTGACGCCCTACAATGAGCAGTTCTTC
TRBJ2-3 | TRBV6-2/TRBV6-3 | NA | NA | CASSPRLGADTQYF | TGTGCCAGCAGCCCCCGACTTGGCGCCGATACGCAGTATTTT
TRBJ2-3 | TRBV3-1/TRBV3-2 | NA | TRBD1 | CASSQKVLGQGTDTQYF | TGTGCCAGCAGCCAAAAAGTGCTGGGACAGGGCACAGATACGCAGTATTTT
TRBJ2-3 | TRBV7-9 | NA | TRBD2 | CASSLTGLAGGQDTQYF | TGTGCCAGCAGCTTAACGGGACTAGCGGGGGGGCAAGATACGCAGTATTTT
TRBJ1-2 | TRBV5-1 | NA | NA | CASSLGGGEGYGYTF | TGCGCCAGCAGCTTGGGGGGGGGCGAGGGCTATGGCTACACCTTC
TRBJ1-6 | TRBV4-3 | NA | NA | CASSQSGRVNSPLHF | TGCGCCAGCAGCCAAAGTGGCAGGGTTAATTCACCCCTCCACTTT
TRBJ1-1 | TRBV6-2/TRBV6-3 | few | NA | CASSYASGSTEAFF | TGTGCCAGCAGTTACGCGTCGGGTAGCACTGAAGCTTTCTTT
TRBJ2-1 | TRBV24-1 | NA | TRBD2 | CATSGIYPTSGAEQFF | TGTGCCACCAGTGGGATATATCCCACTAGCGGAGCTGAGCAGTTCTTC